This T cell receptor (beta chain) originates from a study of metastatic and nonmetastatic thyroid tumors. Study in general: Malignant thyroid and benign thyroid patients provided blood and tumor or nodule tissue whose repertoires were compared.

Every patient was untreated before thyroid surgery. The CDR3 is made up of 9 amino acids, end residues included. Germline assignment: CDR1 MRHNA and CDR2 SNTAGT. Comment on this clone: Its antigen is not known. The CDR3 does not close with the conserved phenylalanine or tryptophan, likely indicating a read error. The DNA is omitted, as the CDR3 cannot be located on it reliably, and the CDR3 follows TCRdb's listing.

Original processing notes: A distant-metastasis classifier for papillary thyroid cancer was built using CDR3 differences across clinicopathological groups. MiXCR re-clonotyped the PCR reads for TCRdb. The V and J calls here are based on TCRdb, not the publication. The sample records around 15,000 clones, 25% to 30% being singletons. General study findings and limits: The study reportedly found significantly higher TCR beta diversity in malignant thyroid tumors than benign nodules, in blood and tumor.

The receptor was isolated from a female donor with papillary thyroid cancer or a benign thyroid nodule (not recorded which). Some clones in this sample may be carry-over from other donors' samples. This chain joins TRBV6-4 and TRBJ1-5. Specimen: blood. This CDR3 reads CASSYNGSS.